A single TCR beta chain is shown here with its context. Germline values: CDR1 DFQATT, CDR2 SNEGSKA (reference sequence). Between the trimmed V and J ends, which lost 1 base and 3 bases, there was a span of 15 bases. CDR3 length: 15 amino acids. The data were obtained in a study of blood T cells in healthy people across ages. A sample-barcoded 5' primer and a J-beta primer mix were used in a second PCR of about 6 to 12 cycles. TCRdb passed the 5' RACE reads through MiXCR, listing each CDR3 protein once. The sample yields approximately 1.5 million distinct CDR3 sequences, roughly 30% seen once. The sequence was obtained from a woman between 25 and 40 years old in good health. Sequences were obtained from blood. The chain combines TRBV20-1 with TRBJ1-2; weak D call: TRBD1 (5 bases). The DNA for the CDR3 is TGCAGTGCTAGAGTGAGGCAGGGAAATTACTATGGCTACACCTTC. Translation: CSARVRQGNYYGYTF.